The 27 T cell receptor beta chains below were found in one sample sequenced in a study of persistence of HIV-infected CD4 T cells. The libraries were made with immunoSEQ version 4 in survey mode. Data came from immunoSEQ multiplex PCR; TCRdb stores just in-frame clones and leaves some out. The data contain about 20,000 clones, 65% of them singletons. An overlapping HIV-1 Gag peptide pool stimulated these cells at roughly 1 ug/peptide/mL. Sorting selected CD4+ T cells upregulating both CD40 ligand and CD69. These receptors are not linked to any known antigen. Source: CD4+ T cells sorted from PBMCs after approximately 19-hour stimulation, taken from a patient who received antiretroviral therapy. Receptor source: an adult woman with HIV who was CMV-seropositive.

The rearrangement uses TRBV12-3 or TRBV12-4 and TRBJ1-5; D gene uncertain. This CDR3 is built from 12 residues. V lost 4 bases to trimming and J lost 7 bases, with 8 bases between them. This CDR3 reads CASSSRHQPQHF. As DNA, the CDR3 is TGTGCCAGCAGTTCCCGCCACCAGCCCCAGCATTTT.

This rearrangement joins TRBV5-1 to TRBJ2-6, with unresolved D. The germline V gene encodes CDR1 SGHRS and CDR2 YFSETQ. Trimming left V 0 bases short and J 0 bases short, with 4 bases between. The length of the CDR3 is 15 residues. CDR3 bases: TGCGCCAGCAGCTTGGAGAGCTCTGGGGCCAACGTCCTGACTTTC. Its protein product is CASSLESSGANVLTF.

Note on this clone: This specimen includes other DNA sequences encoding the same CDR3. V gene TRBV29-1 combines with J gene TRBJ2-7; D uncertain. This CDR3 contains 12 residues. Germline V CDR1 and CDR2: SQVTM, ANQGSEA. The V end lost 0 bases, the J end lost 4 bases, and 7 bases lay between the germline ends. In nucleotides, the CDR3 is TGCAGCGTTGAAGAACCCAGGTACGAGCAGTACTTC. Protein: CSVEEPRYEQYF.

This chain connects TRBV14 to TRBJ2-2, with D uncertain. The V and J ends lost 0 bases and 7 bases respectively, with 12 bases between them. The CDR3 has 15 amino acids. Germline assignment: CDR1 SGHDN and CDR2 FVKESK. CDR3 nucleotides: TGTGCCAGCAGCCAAGAGCAGACCAGGATCGGGGAGCTGTTTTTT. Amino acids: CASSQEQTRIGELFF.

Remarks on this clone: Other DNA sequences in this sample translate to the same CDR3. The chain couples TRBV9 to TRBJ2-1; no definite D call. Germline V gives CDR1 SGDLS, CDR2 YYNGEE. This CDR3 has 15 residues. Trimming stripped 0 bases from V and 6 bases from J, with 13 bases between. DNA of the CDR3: TGTGCCAGCAGCGTAGGGACGTTGGGTAGCAATGAGCAGTTCTTC. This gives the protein CASSVGTLGSNEQFF.

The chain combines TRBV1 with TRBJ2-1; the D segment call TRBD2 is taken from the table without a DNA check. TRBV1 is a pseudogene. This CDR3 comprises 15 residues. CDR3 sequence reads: CTSSHTQSSYNEQFF. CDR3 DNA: TGCACCAGCAGCCATACTCAAAGCTCCTACAATGAGCAGTTCTTC.

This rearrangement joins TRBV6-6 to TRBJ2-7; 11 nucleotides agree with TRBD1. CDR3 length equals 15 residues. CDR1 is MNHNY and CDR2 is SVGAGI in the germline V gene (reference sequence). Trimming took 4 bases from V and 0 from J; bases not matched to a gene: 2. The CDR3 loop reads CASSLGTGGSYEQYV. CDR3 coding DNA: TGTGCCAGCAGTTTGGGGACAGGGGGCTCCTACGAGCAGTACGTC.

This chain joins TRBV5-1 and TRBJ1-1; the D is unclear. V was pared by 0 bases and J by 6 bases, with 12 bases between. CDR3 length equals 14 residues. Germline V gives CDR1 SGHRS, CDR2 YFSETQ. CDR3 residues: CASSLEYPGAEAFF. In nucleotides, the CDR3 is TGCGCCAGCAGCTTGGAGTACCCGGGCGCTGAAGCTTTCTTT. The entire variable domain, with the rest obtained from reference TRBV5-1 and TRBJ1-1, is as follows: KAGVTQTPRYLIKTRGQQVTLSCSPISGHRSVSWYQQTPGQGLQFLFEYFSETQRNKGNFPGRFSGRQFSNSRSEMNVSTLELGDSALYLCASSLEYPGAEAFFGQGTRLTVV.

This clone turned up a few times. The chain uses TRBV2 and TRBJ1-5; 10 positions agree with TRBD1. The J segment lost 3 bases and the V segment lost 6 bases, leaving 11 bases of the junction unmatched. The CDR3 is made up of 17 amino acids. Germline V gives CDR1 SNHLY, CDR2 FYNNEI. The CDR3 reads CASSAERQGAVNQPQHF. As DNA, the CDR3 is TGTGCCAGCAGCGCCGAACGACAGGGGGCTGTCAATCAGCCCCAGCATTTT. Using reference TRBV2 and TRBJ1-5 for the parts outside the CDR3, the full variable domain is EPEVTQTPSHQVTQMGQEVILRCVPISNHLYFYWYRQILGQKVEFLVSFYNNEISEKSEIFDDQFSVERPDGSNFTLKIRSTKLEDSAMYFCASSAERQGAVNQPQHFGDGTRLSIL.

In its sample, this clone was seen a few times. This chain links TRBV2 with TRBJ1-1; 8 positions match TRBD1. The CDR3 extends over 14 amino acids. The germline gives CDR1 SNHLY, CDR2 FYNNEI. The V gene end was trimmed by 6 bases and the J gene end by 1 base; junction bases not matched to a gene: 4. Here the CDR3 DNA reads TGTGCCAGCAGGGGGGACAGGACGAACACTGAAGCTTTCTTT. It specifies CASRGDRTNTEAFF.

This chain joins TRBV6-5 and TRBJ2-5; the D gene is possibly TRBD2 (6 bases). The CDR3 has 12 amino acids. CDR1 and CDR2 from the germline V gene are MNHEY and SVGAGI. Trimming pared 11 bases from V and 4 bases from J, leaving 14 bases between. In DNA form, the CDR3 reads TGTGCCGCGCGAGCGGGCCCAGAGACCCAGTACTTC. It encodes CAARAGPETQYF.

As DNA, the CDR3 is TGTGCCAGCAGGTGGGCAGATACGCAGTATTTT. Its translation is CASRWADTQYF. The V gene is TRBV2, the J gene TRBJ2-3; the D is unclear. With 6 bases removed from V and 4 bases from J, the gap between germline ends came to 5 bases. Per germline, CDR1 SNHLY and CDR2 FYNNEI. This CDR3 has 11 amino acids. Filled out from reference TRBV2 and TRBJ2-3, the complete variable domain reads EPEVTQTPSHQVTQMGQEVILRCVPISNHLYFYWYRQILGQKVEFLVSFYNNEISEKSEIFDDQFSVERPDGSNFTLKIRSTKLEDSAMYFCASRWADTQYFGPGTRLTVL.

The CDR3 spells CASRPGTGSGNTIYF. The CDR3 DNA follows: TGCGCCAGCAGACCCGGGACAGGCTCTGGAAACACCATATATTTT. The chain couples TRBV10-2 to TRBJ1-3; TRBD1 agrees at 8 bases. The CDR3 loop spans 15 amino acids. The V gene's germline CDR1 is WSHSY and CDR2 SAAADI. Trimming cost V 6 bases and J 0 bases; bases outside gene matches: 4.

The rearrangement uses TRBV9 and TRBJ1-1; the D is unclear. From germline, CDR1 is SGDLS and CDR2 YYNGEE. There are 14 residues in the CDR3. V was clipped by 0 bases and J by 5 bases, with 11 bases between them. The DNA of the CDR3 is TGTGCCAGCAGCGTAGTAGTGTCCTGGACTGAAGCTTTCTTT. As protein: CASSVVVSWTEAFF.

The CDR3 DNA follows: TGTGCCAGCAGCCTCTCTCCAGGGGGACAGGGGCGTAGGAACACTGAAGCTTTCTTT. Its translation is CASSLSPGGQGRRNTEAFF. This chain links TRBV3-1 (or the pseudogene TRBV3-2) with TRBJ1-1, with TRBD1 matching 10 bases. The junction had 15 bases not matched to a gene; V was cut back by 4 bases and J by 1 base. This CDR3 has 19 residues. CDR1 LGHDT and CDR2 YNNKEL come from the germline V gene (reference sequence).

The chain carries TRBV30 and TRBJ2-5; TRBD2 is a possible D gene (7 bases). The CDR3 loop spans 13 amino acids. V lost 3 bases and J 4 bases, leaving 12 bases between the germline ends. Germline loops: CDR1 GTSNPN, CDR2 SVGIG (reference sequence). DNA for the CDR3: TGTGCCTGGAGAAAAAGGGGGGGAGAGACCCAGTACTTC. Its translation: CAWRKRGGETQYF.

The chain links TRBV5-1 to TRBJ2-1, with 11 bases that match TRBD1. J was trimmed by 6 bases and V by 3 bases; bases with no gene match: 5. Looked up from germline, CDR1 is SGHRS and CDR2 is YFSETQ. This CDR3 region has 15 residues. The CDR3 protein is CASSSGQGAGNEQFF. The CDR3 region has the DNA TGCGCCAGCAGCTCCGGACAGGGGGCTGGCAATGAGCAGTTCTTC.

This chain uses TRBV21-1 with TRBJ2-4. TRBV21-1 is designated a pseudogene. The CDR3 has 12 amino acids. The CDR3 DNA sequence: TGTACTCGGCCGCGCTTAAAAAACATTCAGTACTTC. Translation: CTRPRLKNIQYF.

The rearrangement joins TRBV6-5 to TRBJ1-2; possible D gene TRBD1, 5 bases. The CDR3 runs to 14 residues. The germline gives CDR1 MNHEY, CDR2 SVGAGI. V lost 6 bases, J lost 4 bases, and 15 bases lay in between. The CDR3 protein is CASSRTQTSYGYTF. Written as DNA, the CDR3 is TGTGCCAGCAGCCGGACACAAACCTCCTATGGCTACACCTTC.

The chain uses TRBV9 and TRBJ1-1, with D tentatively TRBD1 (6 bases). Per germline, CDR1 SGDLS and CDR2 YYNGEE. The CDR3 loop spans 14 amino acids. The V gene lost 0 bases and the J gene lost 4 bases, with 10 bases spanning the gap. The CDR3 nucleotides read TGTGCCAGCAGCGTAGAACAGGGTGTCACTGAAGCTTTCTTT. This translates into CASSVEQGVTEAFF.

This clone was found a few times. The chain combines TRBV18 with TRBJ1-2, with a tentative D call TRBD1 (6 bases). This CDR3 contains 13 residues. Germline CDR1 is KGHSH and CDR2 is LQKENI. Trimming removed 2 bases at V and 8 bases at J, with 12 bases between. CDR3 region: CASSPSGGLGYTF. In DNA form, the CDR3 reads TGTGCCAGCTCACCATCGGGGGGCTTGGGCTACACCTTC. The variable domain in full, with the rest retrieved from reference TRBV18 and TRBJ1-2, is NAGVMQNPRHLVRRRGQEARLRCSPMKGHSHVYWYRQLPEEGLKFMVYLQKENIIDESGMPKERFSAEFPKEGPSILRIQQVVRGDSAAYFCASSPSGGLGYTFGSGTRLTVV.

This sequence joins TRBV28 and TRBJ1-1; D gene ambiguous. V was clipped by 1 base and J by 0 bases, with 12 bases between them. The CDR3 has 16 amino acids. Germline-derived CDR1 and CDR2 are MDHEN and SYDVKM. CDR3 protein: CASSLSDLIMNTEAFF. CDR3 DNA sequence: TGTGCCAGCAGTTTATCTGACCTAATCATGAACACTGAAGCTTTCTTT.

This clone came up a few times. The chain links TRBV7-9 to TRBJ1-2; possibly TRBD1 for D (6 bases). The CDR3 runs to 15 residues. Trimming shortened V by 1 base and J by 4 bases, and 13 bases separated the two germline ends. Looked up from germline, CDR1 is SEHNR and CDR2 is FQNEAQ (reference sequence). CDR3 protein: CASSLVGGHSYGYTF. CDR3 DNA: TGTGCCAGCAGCTTAGTTGGGGGCCACTCCTATGGCTACACCTTC.

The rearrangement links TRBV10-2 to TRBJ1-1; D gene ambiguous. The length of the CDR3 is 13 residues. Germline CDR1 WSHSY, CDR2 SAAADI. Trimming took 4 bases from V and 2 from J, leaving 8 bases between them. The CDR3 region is CASSGGVNTEAFF. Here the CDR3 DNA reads TGCGCCAGCAGTGGTGGGGTAAACACTGAAGCTTTCTTT.

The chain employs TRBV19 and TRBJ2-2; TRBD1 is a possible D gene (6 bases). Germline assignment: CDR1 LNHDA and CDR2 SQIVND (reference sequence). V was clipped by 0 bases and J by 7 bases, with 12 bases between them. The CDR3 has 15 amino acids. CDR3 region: CASSIEGQRLGELFF. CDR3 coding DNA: TGTGCCAGTAGTATAGAGGGACAACGGCTCGGGGAGCTGTTTTTT.

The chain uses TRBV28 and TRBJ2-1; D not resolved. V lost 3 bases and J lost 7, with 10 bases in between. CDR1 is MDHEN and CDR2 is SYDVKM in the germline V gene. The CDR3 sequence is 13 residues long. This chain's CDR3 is CASSFFSRNEQFF. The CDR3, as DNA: TGTGCCAGCAGTTTTTTCAGCAGGAATGAGCAGTTCTTC.

The DNA of the CDR3 is TGTGCCAGCAGCCTTACTAGCGGGGGGGCTAATGAGCAGTTCTTC. This translates into CASSLTSGGANEQFF. The chain uses TRBV6-6 and TRBJ2-1, with 13 bases identical to TRBD2. Germline lookup yields CDR1 MNHNY and CDR2 SVGAGI (reference sequence). This CDR3 region has 15 residues. The J segment lost 7 bases and the V segment lost 6 bases, leaving 6 bases of the junction unmatched.